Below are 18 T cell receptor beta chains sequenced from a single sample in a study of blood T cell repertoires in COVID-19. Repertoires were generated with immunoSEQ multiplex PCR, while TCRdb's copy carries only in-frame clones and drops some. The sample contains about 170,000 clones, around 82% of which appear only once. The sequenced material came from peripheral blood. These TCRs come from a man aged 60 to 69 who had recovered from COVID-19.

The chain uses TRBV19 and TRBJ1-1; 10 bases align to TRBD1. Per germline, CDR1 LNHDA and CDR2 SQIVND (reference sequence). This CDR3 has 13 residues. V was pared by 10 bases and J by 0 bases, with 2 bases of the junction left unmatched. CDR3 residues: CATGQGVNTEAFF. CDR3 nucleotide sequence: TGTGCCACCGGACAGGGGGTGAACACTGAAGCTTTCTTT.

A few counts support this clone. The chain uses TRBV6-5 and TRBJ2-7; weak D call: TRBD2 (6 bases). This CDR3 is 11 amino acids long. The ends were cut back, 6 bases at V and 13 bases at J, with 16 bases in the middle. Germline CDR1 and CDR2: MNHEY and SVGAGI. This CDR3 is CASSPAEGTYF. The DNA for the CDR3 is TGTGCCAGCAGCCCCGCGGAGGGTACTTACTTC.

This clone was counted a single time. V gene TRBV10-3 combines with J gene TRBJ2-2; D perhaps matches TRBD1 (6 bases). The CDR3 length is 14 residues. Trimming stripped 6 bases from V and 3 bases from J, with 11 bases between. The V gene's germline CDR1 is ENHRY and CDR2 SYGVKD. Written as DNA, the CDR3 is TGTGCCATCAGATCGGACAGTTACACCGGGGAGCTGTTTTTT. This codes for CAIRSDSYTGELFF.

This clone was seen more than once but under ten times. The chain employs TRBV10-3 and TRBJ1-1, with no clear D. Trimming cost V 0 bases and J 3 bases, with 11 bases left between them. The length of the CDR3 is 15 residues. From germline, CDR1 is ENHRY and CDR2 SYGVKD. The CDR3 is CAISESNQAHTEAFF. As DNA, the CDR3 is TGTGCCATCAGTGAGTCGAACCAGGCCCACACTGAAGCTTTCTTT.

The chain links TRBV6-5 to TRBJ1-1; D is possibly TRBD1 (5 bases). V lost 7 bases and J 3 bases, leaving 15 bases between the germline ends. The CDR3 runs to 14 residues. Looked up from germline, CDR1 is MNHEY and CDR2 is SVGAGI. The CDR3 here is CASIGGYGYTEAFF. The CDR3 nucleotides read TGTGCCAGCATCGGGGGGTACGGGTACACTGAAGCTTTCTTT.

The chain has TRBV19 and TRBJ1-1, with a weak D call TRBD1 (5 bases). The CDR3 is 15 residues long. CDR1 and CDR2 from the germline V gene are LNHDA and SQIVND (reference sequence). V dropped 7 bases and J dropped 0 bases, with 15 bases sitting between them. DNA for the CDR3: TGTGCCAGTAAATTACCCGACAGCCTGAACACTGAAGCTTTCTTT. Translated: CASKLPDSLNTEAFF.

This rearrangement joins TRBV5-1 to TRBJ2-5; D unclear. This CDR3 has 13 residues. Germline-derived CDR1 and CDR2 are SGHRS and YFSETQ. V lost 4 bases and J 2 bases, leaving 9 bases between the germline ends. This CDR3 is CASSLQRQETQYF. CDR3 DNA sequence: TGCGCCAGCAGCCTGCAACGGCAAGAGACCCAGTACTTC.

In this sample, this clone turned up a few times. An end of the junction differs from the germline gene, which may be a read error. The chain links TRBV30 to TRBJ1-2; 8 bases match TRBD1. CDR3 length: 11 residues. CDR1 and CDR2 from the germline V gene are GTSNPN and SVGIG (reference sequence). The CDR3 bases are TGTGCCTGGAGTGCCGGGACAGGCCGGTCCTTC. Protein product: CAWSAGTGRSF.

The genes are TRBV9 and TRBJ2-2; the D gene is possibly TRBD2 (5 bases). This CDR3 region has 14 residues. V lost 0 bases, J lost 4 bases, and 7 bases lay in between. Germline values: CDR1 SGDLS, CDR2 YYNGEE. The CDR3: CASSVAEVTGELFF. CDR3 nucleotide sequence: TGTGCCAGCAGCGTAGCGGAGGTCACCGGGGAGCTGTTTTTT.

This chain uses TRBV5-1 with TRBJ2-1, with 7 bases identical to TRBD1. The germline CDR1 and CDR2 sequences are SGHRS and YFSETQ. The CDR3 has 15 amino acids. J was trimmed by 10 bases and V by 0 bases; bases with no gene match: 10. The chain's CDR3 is CASSLDTKGGREQFF. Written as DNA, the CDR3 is TGCGCCAGCAGCTTGGACACTAAAGGGGGCAGAGAGCAGTTCTTC.

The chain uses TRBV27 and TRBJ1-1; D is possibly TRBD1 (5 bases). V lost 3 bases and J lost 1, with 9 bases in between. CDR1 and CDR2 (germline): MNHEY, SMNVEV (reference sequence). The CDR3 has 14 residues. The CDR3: CASSLLGGNTEAFF. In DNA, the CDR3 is TGTGCCAGCAGTTTGCTCGGGGGGAACACTGAAGCTTTCTTT.

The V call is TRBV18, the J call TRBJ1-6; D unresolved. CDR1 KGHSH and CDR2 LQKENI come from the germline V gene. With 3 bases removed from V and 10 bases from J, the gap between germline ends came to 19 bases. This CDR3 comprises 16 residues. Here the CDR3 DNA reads TGTGCCAGCTCACCTTTTCCCGCCGAGGGTCGGTCACCCCTCCACTTT. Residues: CASSPFPAEGRSPLHF. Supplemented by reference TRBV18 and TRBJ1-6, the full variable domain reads NAGVMQNPRHLVRRRGQEARLRCSPMKGHSHVYWYRQLPEEGLKFMVYLQKENIIDESGMPKERFSAEFPKEGPSILRIQQVVRGDSAAYFCASSPFPAEGRSPLHFGNGTRLTVT.

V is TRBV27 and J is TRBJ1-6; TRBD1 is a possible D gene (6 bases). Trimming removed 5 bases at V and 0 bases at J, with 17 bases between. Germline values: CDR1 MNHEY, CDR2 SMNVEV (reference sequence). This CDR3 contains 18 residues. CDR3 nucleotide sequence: TGTGCCAGCAGTGCTAGATTACAGGGACGCTCCTATAATTCACCCCTCCACTTT. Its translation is CASSARLQGRSYNSPLHF.

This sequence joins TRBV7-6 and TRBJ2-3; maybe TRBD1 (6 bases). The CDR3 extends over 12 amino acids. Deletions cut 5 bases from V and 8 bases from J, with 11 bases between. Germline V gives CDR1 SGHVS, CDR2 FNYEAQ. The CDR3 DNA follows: TGTGCCAGCAGCCCGGGCAGGGGTACGCAGTATTTT. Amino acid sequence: CASSPGRGTQYF.

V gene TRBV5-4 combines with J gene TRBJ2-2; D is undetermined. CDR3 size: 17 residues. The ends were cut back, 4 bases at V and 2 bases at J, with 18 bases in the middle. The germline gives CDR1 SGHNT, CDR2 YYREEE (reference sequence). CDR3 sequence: CASSLRTQRPNTGELFF. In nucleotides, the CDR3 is TGTGCCAGCAGCCTTAGAACCCAGCGCCCAAACACCGGGGAGCTGTTTTTT.

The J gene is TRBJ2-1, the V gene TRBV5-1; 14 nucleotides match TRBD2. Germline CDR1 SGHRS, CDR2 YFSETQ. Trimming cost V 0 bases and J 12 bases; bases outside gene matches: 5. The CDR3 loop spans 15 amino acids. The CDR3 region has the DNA TGCGCCAGCAGCTTGGGACTAGCGGGGGGGCCAGGGCAGTTCTTC. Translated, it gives CASSLGLAGGPGQFF.

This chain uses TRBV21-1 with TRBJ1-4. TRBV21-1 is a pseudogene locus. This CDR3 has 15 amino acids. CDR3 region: CASSDKPGGWEKLFF. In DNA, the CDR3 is TGTGCCAGCAGCGATAAACCCGGGGGGTGGGAAAAACTGTTTTTT.

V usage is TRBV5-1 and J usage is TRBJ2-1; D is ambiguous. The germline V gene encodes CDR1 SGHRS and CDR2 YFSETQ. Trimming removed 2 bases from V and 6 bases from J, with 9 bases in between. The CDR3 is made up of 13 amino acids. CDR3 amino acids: CASSLLALNEQFF. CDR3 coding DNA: TGCGCCAGCAGCTTATTAGCCCTCAATGAGCAGTTCTTC.